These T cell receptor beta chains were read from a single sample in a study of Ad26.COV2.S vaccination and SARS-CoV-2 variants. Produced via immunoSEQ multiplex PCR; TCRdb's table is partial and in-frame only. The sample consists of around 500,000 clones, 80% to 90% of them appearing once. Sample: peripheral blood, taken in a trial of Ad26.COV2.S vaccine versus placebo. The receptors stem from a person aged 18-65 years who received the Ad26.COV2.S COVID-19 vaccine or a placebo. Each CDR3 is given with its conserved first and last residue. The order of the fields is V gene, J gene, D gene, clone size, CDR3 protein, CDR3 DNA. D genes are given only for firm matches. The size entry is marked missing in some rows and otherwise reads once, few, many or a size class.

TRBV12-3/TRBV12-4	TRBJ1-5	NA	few	CASSFADNQPQHF	TGTGCCAGCAGTTTTGCAGATAATCAGCCCCAGCATTTT
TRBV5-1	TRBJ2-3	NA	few	CASSLADTQYF	TGCGCCAGCAGCTTGGCAGATACGCAGTATTTT
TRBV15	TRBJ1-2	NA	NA	CATRPTGPSIYGYTF	TGTGCCACCAGACCAACAGGCCCCTCAATCTATGGCTACACCTTC
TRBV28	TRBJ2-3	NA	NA	CASSLYVGPTQYF	TGTGCCAGCAGTTTATATGTAGGACCTACGCAGTATTTT
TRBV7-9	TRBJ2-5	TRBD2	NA	CASSLYGLAVQETQYF	TGTGCCAGCAGCTTATATGGACTAGCGGTTCAAGAGACCCAGTACTTC
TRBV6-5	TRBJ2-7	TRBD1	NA	CASSPRQGRAYEQYF	TGTGCCAGCAGCCCCCGACAGGGAAGAGCCTACGAGCAGTACTTC
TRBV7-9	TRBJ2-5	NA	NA	CASSLETEQETQYF	TGTGCCAGCAGCTTAGAGACAGAGCAAGAGACCCAGTACTTC
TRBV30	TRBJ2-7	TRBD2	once	CAWRRRKLAGGRSYEQYF	TGTGCCTGGAGGAGGAGGAAACTAGCGGGGGGCCGCTCCTACGAGCAGTACTTC
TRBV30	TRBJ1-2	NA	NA	CAWSVPPGRGYGYTF	TGTGCCTGGAGTGTACCCCCGGGGCGAGGCTATGGCTACACCTTC
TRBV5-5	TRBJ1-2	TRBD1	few	CASSAGQGLSGYTF	TGTGCCAGCAGCGCTGGACAGGGCTTGTCTGGCTACACCTTC
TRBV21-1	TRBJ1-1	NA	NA	CASSKGRGGCMNTEAFF	TGTGCCAGCAGCAAAGGCAGGGGGGGATGCATGAACACTGAAGCTTTCTTT
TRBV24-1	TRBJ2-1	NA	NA	CATRASSSYNEQFF	TGTGCCACCCGGGCGTCGAGCTCCTACAATGAGCAGTTCTTC
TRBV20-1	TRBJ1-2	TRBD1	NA	CSASPAMQGGINGYTF	TGCAGTGCTAGTCCCGCTATGCAGGGGGGCATCAATGGCTACACCTTC
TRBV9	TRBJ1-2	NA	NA	CASSPYRGYGYTF	TGTGCCAGCAGCCCTTATCGGGGCTATGGCTACACCTTC
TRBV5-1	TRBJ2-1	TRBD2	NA	CASSLETSGSGNEQFF	TGCGCCAGCAGCCTAGAGACTAGCGGGAGTGGGAATGAGCAGTTCTTC
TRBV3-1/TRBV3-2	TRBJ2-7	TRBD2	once	CASSHAGTSLYEQYF	TGTGCCAGCAGCCACGCCGGGACTAGTCTCTACGAGCAGTACTTC
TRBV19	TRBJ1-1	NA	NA	CASSTKWDTEAFF	TGTGCCAGTAGTACGAAGTGGGACACTGAAGCTTTCTTT
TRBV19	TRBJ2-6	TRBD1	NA	CASSIGQGLSGANVLTF	TGTGCCAGTAGTATTGGACAGGGGCTCTCTGGGGCCAACGTCCTGACTTTC
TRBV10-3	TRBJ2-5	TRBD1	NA	CAISMTGDQETQYF	TGTGCCATCAGTATGACAGGGGACCAAGAGACCCAGTACTTC
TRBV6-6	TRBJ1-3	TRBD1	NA	CASAGGLSGNTIYF	TGTGCCAGCGCAGGGGGCTTGTCAGGAAACACCATATATTTT
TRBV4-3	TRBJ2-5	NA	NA	CASSPYVGGETQYF	TGCGCCAGCAGCCCCTACGTGGGGGGAGAGACCCAGTACTTC
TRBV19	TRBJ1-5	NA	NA	CASSMFYSNQPQHF	TGTGCCAGTAGTATGTTCTATAGCAATCAGCCCCAGCATTTT
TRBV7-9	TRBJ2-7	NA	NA	CASSILSEQYF	TGTGCCAGCAGCATACTCAGCGAGCAGTACTTC
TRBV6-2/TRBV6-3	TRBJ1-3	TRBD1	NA	CASSRQGALTGNTIYF	TGTGCCAGCAGCAGACAGGGGGCCTTAACTGGAAACACCATATATTTT
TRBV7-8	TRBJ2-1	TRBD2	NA	CASSSASGRSRWQFF	TGTGCCAGCAGCTCCGCTAGCGGGAGGAGTCGGTGGCAGTTCTTC
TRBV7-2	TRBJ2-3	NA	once	CASSPTLLTDTQYF	TGTGCCAGCTCCCCTACCCTACTAACAGATACGCAGTATTTT
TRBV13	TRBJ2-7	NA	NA	CASSLNGNYEQYF	TGTGCCAGCAGCTTAAACGGGAATTACGAGCAGTACTTC
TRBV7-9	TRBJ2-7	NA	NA	CASSFRSYEQYF	TGTGCCAGCAGCTTCAGAAGTTACGAGCAGTACTTC
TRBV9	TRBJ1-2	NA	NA	CASSSGRRGNYGYTF	TGTGCCAGCAGTTCGGGCAGACGAGGGAACTATGGCTACACCTTC
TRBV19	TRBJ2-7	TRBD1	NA	CASSPPDRVFHEQYF	TGTGCCAGTAGTCCCCCGGACAGGGTATTCCACGAGCAGTACTTC
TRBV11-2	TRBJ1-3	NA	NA	CASSLVGSGAIYF	TGTGCCAGCAGCTTAGTGGGTAGTGGCGCCATATATTTT
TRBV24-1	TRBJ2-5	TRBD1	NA	CATSARGTGGETQYF	TGTGCCACCAGTGCCAGAGGGACAGGCGGCGAGACCCAGTACTTC
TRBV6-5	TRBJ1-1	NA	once	CASREVSDTEAFF	TGTGCCAGCAGGGAGGTATCGGACACTGAAGCTTTCTTT
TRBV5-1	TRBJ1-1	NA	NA	CASSAMTVNTEAFF	TGCGCCAGCAGCGCCATGACAGTGAACACTGAAGCTTTCTTT
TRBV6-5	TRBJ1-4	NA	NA	CASRGSYGEKLFF	TGTGCCAGCAGGGGGAGTTACGGTGAAAAACTGTTTTTT
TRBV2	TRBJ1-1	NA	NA	CASSSPGDGAFF	TGTGCCAGCAGTTCACCAGGGGATGGGGCTTTCTTT
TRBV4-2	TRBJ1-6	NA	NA	CATRRQDVDSPLHF	TGTGCCACCCGCCGGCAGGACGTGGATTCACCCCTCCACTTT
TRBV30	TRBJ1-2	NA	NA	CAWRELGQLINYGYTF	TGTGCCTGGAGAGAACTCGGACAGCTTATCAACTATGGCTACACCTTC
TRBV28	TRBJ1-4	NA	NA	CASSLRPTNEKLFF	TGTGCCAGCAGTTTAAGGCCAACTAATGAAAAACTGTTTTTT
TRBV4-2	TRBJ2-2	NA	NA	CASSQGVAGELFF	TGTGCCAGCAGCCAAGGTGTGGCCGGGGAGCTGTTTTTT
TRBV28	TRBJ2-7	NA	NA	CASSLPRSHEQYF	TGTGCCAGCAGTTTACCTCGGTCCCACGAGCAGTACTTC
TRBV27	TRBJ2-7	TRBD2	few	CASSSGLAGTYEQYF	TGTGCCAGCAGTTCGGGACTAGCGGGGACCTACGAGCAGTACTTC
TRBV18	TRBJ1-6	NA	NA	CASSPAGYDSPLHF	TGTGCCAGCTCACCGGCAGGGTACGATTCACCCCTCCACTTT
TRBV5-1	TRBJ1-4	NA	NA	CASSTIGRRGEKLFF	TGCGCCAGCAGCACCATCGGCCGGCGGGGTGAAAAACTGTTTTTT
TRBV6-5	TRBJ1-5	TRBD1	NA	CASSWDRSQPQHF	TGTGCCAGCAGTTGGGACAGGAGTCAGCCCCAGCATTTT
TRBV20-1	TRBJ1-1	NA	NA	CSARVAAEAFF	TGCAGTGCTAGAGTTGCGGCAGAAGCTTTCTTT
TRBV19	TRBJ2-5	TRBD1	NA	CASSQTRGETQYF	TGTGCCAGTAGTCAGACCAGGGGGGAGACCCAGTACTTC
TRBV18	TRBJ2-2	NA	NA	CASSPPKTSGTGELFF	TGTGCCAGCTCACCACCGAAGACTAGTGGCACCGGGGAGCTGTTTTTT
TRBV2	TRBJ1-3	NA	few	CASSDRPRGTAAGNTIYF	TGTGCCAGCAGTGACCGACCCCGAGGAACAGCCGCAGGAAACACCATATATTTT
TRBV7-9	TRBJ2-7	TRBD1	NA	CASSSTGDAYEQYF	TGTGCCAGCAGCTCGACAGGGGATGCCTACGAGCAGTACTTC
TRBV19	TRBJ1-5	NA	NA	CASSIKQGGNQPQHF	TGTGCCAGTAGTATAAAACAGGGAGGCAATCAGCCCCAGCATTTT
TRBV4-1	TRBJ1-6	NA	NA	CASSQAGGGILYNSPLHF	TGCGCCAGCAGCCAAGCCGGAGGTGGCATACTCTATAATTCACCCCTCCACTTT
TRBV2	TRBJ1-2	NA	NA	CASSDWQVYGYTF	TGTGCCAGCAGTGATTGGCAGGTCTATGGCTACACCTTC
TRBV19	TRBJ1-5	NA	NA	CASSGDRDQPQHF	TGTGCCAGTAGTGGGGATAGGGATCAGCCCCAGCATTTT